The clone carrying this T cell receptor beta chain was counted between two and nine times. Its specificity is not known. This entry is derived from a study of vaccination and CD4 T cells after COVID-19. Study-level background: The post-COVID samples were taken a median around 100 days after diagnosis, anywhere from 35 to 161. Overlapping peptides covering the spike proteins of SARS-CoV-2, HCoV-NL63, HCoV-OC43 and HCoV-229E were added to stimulate cells.

Described treatment: roughly 10-day PBMC culture with coronavirus spike peptide pools or control peptides (ViraFEST assay). Antigen-specific T cells were expanded with peptide pools by ViraFEST, and TCRs were then sequenced. The V gene's germline CDR1 is MNHEY and CDR2 SVGAGI. The V gene lost 2 bases and the J gene lost 7 bases, with 9 bases spanning the gap. The length of the CDR3 is 14 residues. Study-wide results and limits: Only after vaccination were a median 86.3% of convalescents' reactive clones seen.

Sequenced with the Oncomine TCR Beta short-read assay was DNA taken from cultured CD4+ T cells. TCRdb re-analysed the PCR reads in MiXCR, keeping a single row per CDR3 protein. The repertoire holds over 10,000 distinct CDR3 sequences, with around a third as singletons. The sequence came from a human donor who received a COVID-19 vaccine. Sequencing was performed on CD4+ T cells from blood, cultured in vitro, taken before SARS-CoV-2 vaccination. The chain joins TRBV6-5 to TRBJ1-6, with TRBD1 as a possible D gene (5 bases). As DNA, the CDR3 is TGTGCCAGCAGTTACGCCAGGGAAAATTCACCCCTCCACTTT. It encodes CASSYARENSPLHF.